The 24 T cell receptor beta chains listed next were all sequenced from one sample in a study of OX40 agonist ivuxolimab in advanced cancers. Profiling relied on immunoSEQ multiplex PCR, and the TCRdb table lists in-frame clones only, not all of them. The table has around 31,000 clones, roughly 90% seen once; the top ten hold 36%. The material sequenced was CD4+ or CD8+ T cells sorted from blood, taken in a trial of the OX40 agonist ivuxolimab. Receptor source: an adult with an advanced solid tumor such as melanoma, head and neck, liver or kidney cancer.

This clone was observed a few times. The chain recombines TRBV15 with TRBJ2-3; D is possibly TRBD1 (5 bases). CDR1 and CDR2 from the germline V gene are LNHNV and YYDKDF (reference sequence). Trimming cost V 0 bases and J 1 base, with 11 bases left between them. The CDR3 extends over 16 amino acids. The CDR3, as DNA: TGTGCCACCAGCAGAGATCTCACAGGAGGCACAGATACGCAGTATTTT. This encodes CATSRDLTGGTDTQYF.

The chain recombines TRBV6-5 with TRBJ2-7; D is uncertain. Germline V gives CDR1 MNHEY, CDR2 SVGAGI. V dropped 6 bases and J dropped 7 bases, with 16 bases sitting between them. The CDR3 runs 13 residues. CDR3 DNA: TGTGCCAGCAGGAACGGATTGGGGAAGGAGCAGTACTTC. Protein sequence: CASRNGLGKEQYF.

This clone came up once. The V and J genes are TRBV7-9 and TRBJ2-7; a possible D gene is TRBD2 (6 bases). Trimming removed 5 bases from V and 1 base from J, with 9 bases in between. CDR1 and CDR2 from the germline V gene are SEHNR and FQNEAQ (reference sequence). There are 13 residues in the CDR3. CDR3 loop: CASSPAGSYEQYF. The DNA for the CDR3 is TGTGCCAGCAGCCCCGCGGGGTCCTACGAGCAGTACTTC.

The V gene is TRBV6-6, the J gene TRBJ1-1; D unclear. The length of the CDR3 is 15 residues. V was shortened by 5 bases and J by 3 bases, with 16 bases between the two germline ends. Germline V gives CDR1 MNHNY, CDR2 SVGAGI (reference sequence). The CDR3 protein is CASSPRELLYTEAFF. In nucleotides, the CDR3 is TGTGCCAGCAGTCCCCGGGAGCTCCTTTACACTGAAGCTTTCTTT.

This chain joins TRBV7-8 and TRBJ2-3, with D maybe TRBD2 (6 bases). Germline V CDR1 and CDR2: SGHVS, FQNEAQ. Trimming pared 5 bases from V and 5 bases from J, leaving 14 bases between. The CDR3 totals 14 residues. The CDR3 DNA sequence: TGTGCCAGCAGCCCCATCCCGGGGGAAGATACGCAGTATTTT. Protein: CASSPIPGEDTQYF.

The gene calls are TRBV11-1 and TRBJ2-5; D call uncertain. Trimming left V 5 bases short and J 9 bases short, with 13 bases between. Germline CDR1 reads SGHAT; CDR2 reads FQDESV (reference sequence). This CDR3 has 12 amino acids. The CDR3 DNA sequence: TGTGCCAGCAGCCCTGGAACGGTGGCCCAGTACTTC. Residues: CASSPGTVAQYF.

V usage is TRBV6-5 and J usage is TRBJ2-2, with TRBD1 identical over 8 bases. The CDR3 sequence is 15 residues long. V dropped 7 bases and J dropped 0; count of bases not matched to a gene: 4. Germline V CDR1 and CDR2: MNHEY, SVGAGI. CDR3 DNA: TGTGCCAGCACCTGGACAGGGTCGAACACCGGGGAGCTGTTTTTT. The encoded protein is CASTWTGSNTGELFF.

V and J are TRBV13 and TRBJ1-1; 11 positions agree with TRBD1. The CDR3 contains 14 residues. V lost 5 bases and J lost 4; bases outside the gene matches: 3. Germline values: CDR1 PRHDT, CDR2 FYEKMQ (reference sequence). CDR3 nucleotides: TGTGCCAGCAGCACGGGACAGGGGGGCACTGAAGCTTTCTTT. Encoded protein: CASSTGQGGTEAFF. The entire variable domain, with the rest obtained from reference TRBV13 and TRBJ1-1, is as follows: AAGVIQSPRHLIKEKRETATLKCYPIPRHDTVYWYQQGPGQDPQFLISFYEKMQSDKGSIPDRFSAQQFSDYHSELNMSSLELGDSALYFCASSTGQGGTEAFFGQGTRLTVV.

This chain joins TRBV6-6 and TRBJ1-5; 7 bases are shared with TRBD1. The V gene end was trimmed by 6 bases and the J gene end by 0 bases; junction bases not matched to a gene: 5. Germline CDR1 reads MNHNY; CDR2 reads SVGAGI (reference sequence). This CDR3 contains 15 residues. The CDR3 region is CASSSGQYSNQPQHF. The DNA for the CDR3 is TGTGCCAGCAGCTCGGGACAGTATAGCAATCAGCCCCAGCATTTT.

V and J are TRBV7-2 and TRBJ1-2, with D unclear. Germline V lookup: CDR1 SGHTA, CDR2 FQGNSA. V gave up 7 bases and J gave up 4 bases, with 16 bases separating them. The CDR3 is 14 amino acids. In DNA, the CDR3 is TGTGCCAGCATCCCCCCCTCCCTGGCCTATGGCTACACCTTC. Translated: CASIPPSLAYGYTF.

V and J are TRBV27 and TRBJ2-7; D remains unclear. The germline V gene has CDR1 MNHEY and CDR2 SMNVEV (reference sequence). The CDR3 contains 14 residues. The V and J ends lost 2 bases and 0 bases respectively, with 8 bases between them. The CDR3 DNA follows: TGTGCCAGCAGTTTAGGCGGAATCTCCTACGAGCAGTACTTC. Amino acids: CASSLGGISYEQYF.

The chain joins TRBV5-5 to TRBJ2-7; D is undetermined. Trimming took off 3 bases at V and 4 bases at J, with 8 bases between the two ends. Germline V gene lookup returns CDR1 SGHKS and CDR2 YYEKEE (reference sequence). This CDR3 region has 12 residues. CDR3 DNA: TGTGCCAGCAGCTCAGGTGGATACGAGCAGTACTTC. This sequence encodes CASSSGGYEQYF. Supplemented by reference TRBV5-5 and TRBJ2-7, the full variable domain reads DAGVTQSPTHLIKTRGQQVTLRCSPISGHKSVSWYQQVLGQGPQFIFQYYEKEERGRGNFPDRFSARQFPNYSSELNVNALLLGDSALYLCASSSGGYEQYFGPGTRLTVT.

This rearrangement joins TRBV27 to TRBJ1-1; D is uncertain. CDR3 size: 14 residues. Germline-derived CDR1 and CDR2 are MNHEY and SMNVEV (reference sequence). The V end was cut by 4 bases, the J end by 8 bases, with 17 bases between. The CDR3 DNA reads as TGTGCCAGCAGTTCCACCTCCGAGGGTTCGGAAGCTTTCTTT. Amino acid sequence: CASSSTSEGSEAFF.

The rearrangement uses TRBV7-9 and TRBJ2-2; D not certain. Trimming pared 2 bases from V and 7 bases from J, leaving 11 bases between. CDR1 is SEHNR, CDR2 FQNEAQ, per germline (reference sequence). The CDR3 totals 14 residues. CDR3 region: CASSLRALFGELFF. The DNA of the CDR3 is TGTGCCAGCAGCTTACGGGCCCTTTTCGGGGAGCTGTTTTTT.

The rearrangement uses TRBV19 and TRBJ1-5, with D unclear. The CDR3 totals 13 residues. The V gene lost 8 bases and the J gene lost 0 bases, with 8 bases spanning the gap. Germline CDR1 reads LNHDA; CDR2 reads SQIVND (reference sequence). The DNA of the CDR3 is TGTGCCAGTCGAGATTATAGCAATCAGCCCCAGCATTTT. It encodes CASRDYSNQPQHF.

The CDR3 nucleotides read TGTGCCAGCAGTGATTCGGGCGGTAACTCTGGGGCCAACGTCCTGACTTTC. Translating gives CASSDSGGNSGANVLTF. This sequence joins TRBV2 and TRBJ2-6; D is ambiguous. The V end lost 3 bases, the J end lost 0 bases, and 12 bases lay between the germline ends. Per germline, CDR1 SNHLY and CDR2 FYNNEI. CDR3 length: 17 amino acids.

This rearrangement joins TRBV20-1 to TRBJ1-1; D uncertain. Germline values: CDR1 DFQATT, CDR2 SNEGSKA (reference sequence). This CDR3 is built from 9 residues. Trimming took off 6 bases at V and 7 bases at J, with 6 bases between the two ends. CDR3 nucleotides: TGCAGTGCCCATTATGAAGCTTTCTTT. Protein product: CSAHYEAFF.

The chain couples TRBV27 to TRBJ2-1, with TRBD2 matching over 12 bases. From germline, CDR1 is MNHEY and CDR2 SMNVEV (reference sequence). The CDR3 is 18 amino acids. V gave up 5 bases and J gave up 8 bases; unmatched junction bases: 16. CDR3 sequence: CASSRLAGGLVGGHEQFF. CDR3 nucleotides: TGTGCCAGCAGTAGGCTAGCGGGGGGGCTGGTCGGTGGCCATGAGCAGTTCTTC.

V gene TRBV19 combines with J gene TRBJ1-1; tentatively, D is TRBD1 (6 bases). Per the germline V gene, CDR1 is LNHDA and CDR2 is SQIVND (reference sequence). V gave up 3 bases and J gave up 5 bases, with 16 bases separating them. CDR3 length equals 15 residues. The CDR3 bases are TGTGCCAGTAGTATTGGTACAGGGTCGGGAACTGAAGCTTTCTTT. It translates to CASSIGTGSGTEAFF.

The chain employs TRBV5-6 and TRBJ2-7, with 11 positions matching TRBD1. This CDR3 contains 17 residues. V dropped 2 bases and J dropped 2; count of bases not matched to a gene: 9. The germline CDR1 and CDR2 sequences are SGHDT and YYEEEE. This CDR3 is CASSFYSGTGGTYEQYF. The CDR3, as DNA: TGTGCCAGCAGCTTTTATTCCGGGACAGGGGGAACCTACGAGCAGTACTTC.

The genes are TRBV7-9 and TRBJ2-7; D is perhaps TRBD2 (6 bases). Germline loops: CDR1 SEHNR, CDR2 FQNEAQ (reference sequence). The CDR3 runs to 14 residues. Trimming stripped 5 bases from V and 0 bases from J, with 11 bases between. The CDR3 bases are TGTGCCAGCAGCCCCGTGGGAGGCTCCTACGAGCAGTACTTC. The encoded protein is CASSPVGGSYEQYF.

The chain carries TRBV7-9 and TRBJ1-1, with D unresolved. Germline V gene lookup returns CDR1 SEHNR and CDR2 FQNEAQ (reference sequence). The CDR3 length is 12 residues. The germline V and J ends were trimmed by 5 bases and 6 bases, with 10 bases remaining between them. Here the CDR3 DNA reads TGTGCCAGCAGCGATTTTCGCGCTGAAGCTTTCTTT. Residues: CASSDFRAEAFF.

CDR3 DNA sequence: TGTGCCAGCAGCCCCCCTCAAACTAATGAGCAGTTCTTC. Protein sequence: CASSPPQTNEQFF. The chain links TRBV13 to TRBJ2-1; D not certain. Germline assignment: CDR1 PRHDT and CDR2 FYEKMQ (reference sequence). The CDR3 runs 13 residues. V was shortened by 5 bases and J by 7 bases, with 12 bases between the two germline ends.

This chain joins TRBV5-6 and TRBJ1-5; D not resolved. Germline V gives CDR1 SGHDT, CDR2 YYEEEE. Trimming removed 4 bases at V and 3 bases at J, with 8 bases between. The CDR3 has 13 residues. The CDR3: CASSRAVNQPQHF. CDR3 DNA sequence: TGTGCCAGCAGCAGGGCCGTCAATCAGCCCCAGCATTTT.